Below are 18 T cell receptor beta chains sequenced from a single sample in a study of Graves' ophthalmopathy and Graves' hyperthyroidism (dated by TCRdb to 2017 to 2018). The run used an Illumina HiSeq 2000. For repertoire sequencing, TCR beta CDR3 regions were amplified from RNA transcripts. A first-round RT-PCR used HTBI primers with the Qiagen OneStep RT-PCR kit, followed by a second-round multiplex PCR, size selection and purification. TCRdb ran its own pipeline on the public reads, namely fastp trimming at Q25 and MiXCR clone calling, and kept in-frame beta chains. Entries are consolidated by CDR3 protein sequence, retaining the most common genes and DNA. This sample lists roughly 420,000 distinct CDR3 sequences; roughly 21% were detected once. The top ten hold around 3.2% of the sample. Sequenced input: peripheral blood. Receptor source: a woman aged 18-29 years with stable Graves' hyperthyroidism. Donor details come from another sample of the same person, matched by shared clones.

There are many counts of this clonotype. V is TRBV6-4 and J is TRBJ1-3, with 7 positions matching TRBD1. V lost 6 bases, J lost 0 bases, and 17 bases stayed unmatched. Germline loops: CDR1 MRHNA, CDR2 SNTAGT. CDR3 size: 19 residues. The CDR3 DNA reads TGTGCCAGCAGACCACATTTTCCCGGGACAGCTAGCTCTGGAAACACCATATATTTT. This sequence encodes CASRPHFPGTASSGNTIYF.

The V gene is TRBV3-1, the J gene TRBJ2-5; TRBD2 aligns across 10 bases. The CDR3 is made up of 18 amino acids. The junction had 13 bases not matched to a gene; V was cut back by 1 base and J by 5 bases. Per germline, CDR1 LGHDT and CDR2 YNNKEL (reference sequence). CDR3 sequence: CASSQGYPSGRRTETQYF. The CDR3 coding sequence is TGTGCCAGCAGCCAAGGTTATCCTAGCGGGAGACGCACGGAGACCCAGTACTTC.

This clonotype was detected many times. J is TRBJ1-2 and V is TRBV20-1, with D perhaps matching TRBD1 (6 bases). Looked up from germline, CDR1 is DFQATT and CDR2 is SNEGSKA (reference sequence). V dropped 0 bases and J dropped 5 bases, with 22 bases sitting between them. The CDR3 spans 17 residues. The CDR3 bases are TGCAGTGCTAGAGATCTCCCCCGGGCGGCTCAGGGGTATGGCTACACCTTC. Residues: CSARDLPRAAQGYGYTF.

The V gene is TRBV20-1, the J gene TRBJ2-7, with TRBD1 matching 7 bases. The CDR3 loop spans 14 amino acids. The germline gives CDR1 DFQATT, CDR2 SNEGSKA (reference sequence). Unmatched junction bases numbered 9, after V lost 5 bases and J lost 2 bases. The CDR3 bases are TGCAGTGCTTCCAAACAGGGGAGCCCCTACGAGCAGTACTTC. Amino acid sequence: CSASKQGSPYEQYF.

This clonotype has ten or more counts. The rearrangement uses TRBV12-5 and TRBJ1-1, with D tentatively TRBD1 (6 bases). V dropped 0 bases and J dropped 1 base, with 15 bases sitting between them. CDR1 is LGHNT, CDR2 FRNRAP, per germline. The CDR3 length is 17 residues. CDR3 in DNA: TGTGCTAGTGGTTTGGTACTGGGGGGGCGCAGGAACACTGAAGCTTTCTTT. Protein: CASGLVLGGRRNTEAFF.

This clonotype was observed many times. The chain is built from TRBV19 and TRBJ1-5, with D hard to call. The V gene lost 6 bases and the J gene lost 1 base, with 10 bases spanning the gap. Germline CDR1 LNHDA, CDR2 SQIVND (reference sequence). The CDR3 covers 14 residues. CDR3 in DNA: TGTGCCAGTAGATTGACATGGAGCAATCAGCCCCAGCATTTT. This translates into CASRLTWSNQPQHF.

The chain couples TRBV28 to TRBJ1-1; the D is unclear. The CDR3 contains 17 residues. CDR1 and CDR2 from the germline V gene are MDHEN and SYDVKM. V lost 3 bases and J 3 bases, leaving 20 bases between the germline ends. The CDR3 is CASSFKVNNVLDTEAFF. CDR3 in DNA: TGTGCCAGCAGTTTTAAGGTGAACAATGTACTGGACACTGAAGCTTTCTTT.

The gene calls are TRBV6-1 and TRBJ2-7; 10 bases line up with TRBD1. V was pared by 7 bases and J by 3 bases, with 9 bases of the junction left unmatched. The CDR3 has 15 residues. Germline CDR1 and CDR2: MNHNS and SASEGT. The CDR3 region is CASNRRQGAFYEQYF. As DNA, the CDR3 is TGTGCCAGCAACCGGCGACAGGGGGCGTTCTACGAGCAGTACTTC.

The chain links TRBV11-2 to TRBJ2-6; D gene unclear. The germline V and J ends were trimmed by 6 bases and 0 bases, with 9 bases remaining between them. CDR1 and CDR2 (germline): SGHAT, FQNNGV. The CDR3 is made up of 15 amino acids. The CDR3 nucleotides read TGTGCCAGCAGACTATACTACTCTGGGGCCAACGTCCTGACTTTC. This gives the protein CASRLYYSGANVLTF.

This clonotype was recorded many times. This chain links TRBV6-2 or TRBV6-3 with TRBJ2-7; TRBD2 matches at 7 bases. Trimming removed 6 bases from V and 1 base from J; junction bases left unmatched: 9. The germline V gene has CDR1 MNHEY and CDR2 SVGEGT. This CDR3 contains 15 residues. The CDR3 loop is CASSVGTIESYEQYF. CDR3 bases: TGTGCCAGCAGCGTCGGGACTATTGAGTCCTACGAGCAGTACTTC.

Ten or more counts support this clonotype. The J gene is TRBJ2-7, the V gene TRBV29-1, with 9 positions matching TRBD2. CDR1 and CDR2 (germline): SQVTM, ANQGSEA. CDR3 length equals 13 residues. V was pared by 6 bases and J by 0 bases, with 3 bases of the junction left unmatched. The CDR3 DNA is TGCAGCGTCGGACTAGCGAACTCCTACGAGCAGTACTTC. Amino acid sequence: CSVGLANSYEQYF.

This clonotype has at least ten counts. Since a much larger clone is just one base distant, this may be a read error. The V and J genes are TRBV12-3 or TRBV12-4 and TRBJ1-3; D unresolved. The length of the CDR3 is 12 residues. The CDR3 coding sequence is TGTGCCACTTCTCGGGCGGGAAACACCGTATATTTT. It translates to CATSRAGNTVYF.

The J gene is TRBJ2-5, the V gene TRBV12-3 or TRBV12-4; 8 nucleotides line up with TRBD2. V trimming: 5 bases; J trimming: 5 bases; junction bases outside the gene matches: 13. The CDR3 has 16 residues. For the CDR3, the DNA is TGTGCCAGCAGTCCTCGGGAAGCGGGAGTCGGCGAGACCCAGTACTTC. Translation: CASSPREAGVGETQYF.

Ten or more counts support this clonotype. The genes are TRBV10-1 and TRBJ2-5; D is undetermined. The CDR3 runs 14 residues. With 3 bases removed from V and 5 bases from J, the gap between germline ends came to 13 bases. Germline CDR1 and CDR2: WNHNN and SYGVQD (reference sequence). Here the CDR3 reads CASSDTGQPETQYF. The CDR3 region has the DNA TGCGCCAGCAGTGATACGGGCCAGCCCGAGACCCAGTACTTC.

The table lists this clonotype with many counts. The CDR3 nucleotides are TGCGCCAGTTCAACAGGGATGGACTATGGCTACACCTTC. Amino acids: CASSTGMDYGYTF. This chain uses TRBV5-1 with TRBJ1-2; the D gene is possibly TRBD1 (6 bases). The CDR3 runs 13 residues. The germline V and J ends were trimmed by 8 bases and 3 bases, with 14 bases remaining between them. The germline V gene encodes CDR1 SGHRS and CDR2 YFSETQ.

The chain recombines TRBV4-1 with TRBJ2-7, with D perhaps given as TRBD1 or TRBD2 (6 bases each). The germline CDR1 and CDR2 sequences are MGHRA and YSYEKL. Trimming took 5 bases from V and 1 from J, leaving 27 bases between them. This CDR3 comprises 19 residues. The chain's CDR3 is CASSKSRVGNAGQSYEQYF. For the CDR3, the DNA is TGCGCCAGCAGCAAAAGCAGGGTCGGTAACGCGGGACAATCCTACGAGCAGTACTTC.

This clonotype was seen ten or more times. The chain joins TRBV2 to TRBJ2-7, with 10 bases aligning to TRBD2. The germline V gene encodes CDR1 SNHLY and CDR2 FYNNEI. The CDR3 length is 17 residues. With 3 bases clipped from V and 5 bases from J, the junction kept 13 bases outside the gene matches. Here the CDR3 reads CASSDPTEAGGPHEQYF. CDR3 coding DNA: TGTGCCAGCAGTGACCCAACCGAAGCGGGAGGGCCCCACGAGCAGTACTTC.

In its sample, this clonotype was seen many times. CDR3 sequence (DNA): TGTGCCAGTAGTTTCGGGACGGGGAACACCATATATTTT. Its translation is CASSFGTGNTIYF. The V and J genes are TRBV19 and TRBJ1-3; D may be TRBD1 (5 bases). V lost 5 bases to trimming and J lost 7 bases, with 12 bases between them. CDR1 and CDR2 from the germline V gene are LNHDA and SQIVND (reference sequence). The CDR3 has 13 amino acids.